The subject of this entry is one T cell receptor (beta chain). This entry belongs to a study of CD8+CD57+ T cells in acquired aplastic anemia. This CDR3 has 15 residues. Trimming took 4 bases from V and 4 from J; bases not matched to a gene: 8. Germline V gene sequence: CDR1 SGHTA, CDR2 FQGNSA. Genomic DNA served as template for TCR beta VDJ and CDR3 profiling. TCRdb independently ran MiXCR on the reads; one entry per CDR3 protein. Here the sample spans 150,000 to 200,000 distinct CDR3 sequences, more than 60% being singletons. The authors sequenced patients whose flow cytometry had shown CD8+CD57+ cell expansion.

V and J are TRBV7-2 and TRBJ2-5, with 8 bases that match TRBD2. This TCR was sampled from a human donor with aplastic anemia. Sequencing input: sorted CD4+, CD8+, or CD8+CD57+ T cells (not recorded which) from PBMCs. The CDR3 DNA reads as TGTGCCAGCAGCTCGGGGTGGGCGGGAGGAGAGACCCAGTACTTC. Amino acids: CASSSGWAGGETQYF.